The present T cell receptor beta chain was sequenced within a study of T cells in Graves' hyperthyroidism and ophthalmopathy (dated by TCRdb to 2018 to 2020). Study-wide context: Peripheral blood was collected at initial diagnosis, before any treatment. TCR Vbeta CDR3 sequencing of roughly 140 peripheral blood samples (over 40 ophthalmopathy, about 74 hyperthyroidism and about 17 progressor patients) is reported in the paper. Prospective prediction of ophthalmopathy was tested in an independent validation cohort of fewer than 20 hyperthyroidism patients and 17 patients who later progressed to ophthalmopathy. A discovery cohort of roughly 100 patients, 43 with Graves' ophthalmopathy and over 55 with stable Graves' hyperthyroidism, was used to find distinguishing TCR V-J signatures. For training and testing, the 110 or so patients in the discovery cohort were randomly divided in a 7:3 ratio. After sampling, hyperthyroidism patients received methimazole starting at 30 mg daily, and ophthalmopathy patients received high-dose intravenous methylprednisolone. Thyroid tissue and blood T-cell repertoires from about six Graves' hyperthyroidism patients were also compared in the study. Findings and caveats that apply to the study as a whole: In validation, progression to ophthalmopathy was predicted by the model with around 71% sensitivity and nearly 75% specificity, a median of roughly 6.4 months before onset. Most expanded thyroid clonotypes (frequency above 0.001) were also found in blood, which suggests that blood repertoires may mirror thyroid immune responses. A 13 V-J signature model separated ophthalmopathy from stable hyperthyroidism, with 87.88% sensitivity and 81% to 82% specificity in cross-validation and 80%/75% in testing. No statistical method was used to set the sample size in advance, and investigators knew the group allocation.

CDR1 MNHEY and CDR2 SMNVEV are derived from the germline V gene (reference sequence). A distance of 16 bases separates the germline ends of V and J, which lose 2 bases and 8 bases respectively. Including cysteine and phenylalanine, the CDR3 has 15 amino acids. The sequence is cut down to CDR3 DNA, 45 bases in frame from base 1. Amplification of TCR beta CDR3 regions was carried out from RNA transcripts. The first round of RT-PCR for the TCR CDR3 was performed with the HTBI primer set and the Qiagen OneStep RT-PCR kit. A second multiplex PCR round built the libraries, followed by size selection and purification. The libraries were sequenced on an Illumina HiSeq2000 using paired-end 100 bp reads. On the authors' methods: SOAPnuke was used to process the raw data, throwing out any read that contained adapters or uncalled bases, had a mean Phred below 15, or lacked an exact constant-primer or identifier match. COPE v1.2.5 was used to merge the high-quality paired reads, and each unique nucleotide sequence was defined as a clonotype. MiTCR v1.1 was used to align the clonotypes against IMGT TRBV, TRBD and TRBJ reference segments. The analysis was restricted to V-J combinations with a frequency above 0.0001, which together covered approximately 99% of the repertoires. A TCS score was defined as the ratio between F50 (clonal expansion) and ExV (chaos), using BLOSUM62-based TCRdist between CDR3 peptides within each V-J. Welch's t-statistics and random forest reduced around 550 V-J features to some 14, which were used in a naive Bayes classifier (R e1071). TCRdb cleaned the public reads at Q25 with fastp, built clones with MiXCR and kept in-frame beta chains. Records with the same CDR3 protein are collapsed into one entry carrying the most frequent genes and DNA. The authors' filters were not applied to this entry. The sample yields around 370,000 distinct CDR3 sequences; about 18% were counted once. The top ten constitute 35% to 45% of the sample.

This clonotype has just a few counts. Its antigen is unknown. The sample holds no much larger clone one base away, and base qualities are not on file. Moderately to severely active disease, a Clinical Activity Score of at least 3, a NOSPECS grade of at least 4, and a duration under 3 months were present in ophthalmopathy patients. Exclusion was applied to patients with uncontrolled infections, other autoimmune diseases, pregnancy or lactation. Clinical symptoms, serum thyroxine and TRAb, thyroid ultrasound, and orbital computed tomography formed the basis for the diagnoses. PBMCs were isolated from about 9 ml of fresh peripheral blood by Ficoll-Paque density gradient centrifugation. Trizol reagent was used to extract total RNA, and RNA quality was then checked on an Agilent 2100 Bioanalyzer.

This TCR came from a man aged 18-30 years with Graves' ophthalmopathy. The chain uses TRBV27 and TRBJ2-1; the D segment may tentatively be TRBD1 or TRBD2, each giving 5 matched bases. Sequencing used blood. The CDR3 protein is CASSLQGVVGYEQFF. Here is the DNA: TGTGCCAGCAGTTTACAGGGAGTTGTTGGCTATGAGCAGTTCTTC.